This T cell receptor (beta chain) is drawn from a study of CD8 T cells in ankylosing spondylitis. Deletions cut 4 bases from V and 5 bases from J, with 14 bases between. Germline loops: CDR1 LGHDT, CDR2 YNNKEL (reference sequence). CDR3 size: 14 residues. Quantitative 5'-RACE with molecular barcodes produced the TCR beta libraries. MiXCR, applied by TCRdb to the 5' RACE reads, yields one record per CDR3 protein. The data hold about 44,000 distinct CDR3 sequences, with approximately 10% observed a single time. General study results and limits: Existing reports had already noted some motif variants in reactive arthritis synovial fluid and blood. A TCR beta motif of under 10 highly homologous variants appeared characteristic of ankylosing spondylitis blood. Peripheral blood samples showed relatively rare disease-linked clones, and these clones were CD8+.

As regards this clonotype: Its target is unknown.

V is TRBV3-1 and J is TRBJ2-5; possibly TRBD2 for D (5 bases). This sequence was found in a male donor with ankylosing spondylitis or in good health (not recorded which). The sequenced sample was blood, either unsorted or a sorted T cell fraction (not recorded which). For the CDR3, the DNA is TGTGCCAGCAGCCCAACTGAGGGTTTGGAGACCCAGTACTTC. Encoded protein: CASSPTEGLETQYF.